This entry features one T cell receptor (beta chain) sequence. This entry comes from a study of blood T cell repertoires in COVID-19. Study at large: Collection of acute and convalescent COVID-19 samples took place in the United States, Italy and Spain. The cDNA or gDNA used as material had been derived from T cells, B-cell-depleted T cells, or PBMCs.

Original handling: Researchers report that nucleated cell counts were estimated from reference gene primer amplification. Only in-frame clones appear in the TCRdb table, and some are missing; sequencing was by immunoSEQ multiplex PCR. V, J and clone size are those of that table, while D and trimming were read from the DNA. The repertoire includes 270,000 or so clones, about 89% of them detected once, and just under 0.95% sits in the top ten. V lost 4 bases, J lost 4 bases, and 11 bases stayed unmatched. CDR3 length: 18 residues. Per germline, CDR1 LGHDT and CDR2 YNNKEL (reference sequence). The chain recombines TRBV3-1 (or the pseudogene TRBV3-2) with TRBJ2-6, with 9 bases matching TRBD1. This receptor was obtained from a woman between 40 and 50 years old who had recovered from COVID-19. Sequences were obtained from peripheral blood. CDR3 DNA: TGTGCCAGCAGCCTCTGGACAGGGGCGTCAACGGGGGCCAACGTCCTGACTTTC. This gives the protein CASSLWTGASTGANVLTF.